These T cell receptor beta chains were read from a single sample in a study of blood T cells in healthy people across ages. TCRdb reanalysed the 5' RACE reads using MiXCR and keeps one entry per CDR3 protein. Altogether 1.5 million to 1.8 million distinct CDR3 sequences are present, approximately 43% being singletons, with the ten largest covering around 4%. Sample: blood. The origin of the receptors is a woman under 30 in good health. Each CDR3 is given with its conserved first and last residue. Fields, in order: J gene, D gene, V gene, CDR3 protein. The D gene is left open where the match is weak.

NA	NA	TRBV12-3/TRBV12-4	CASSLGESSYNEQYF
TRBJ1-2	NA	TRBV19	CASSPGTHGYTF
TRBJ2-1	NA	TRBV5-1	CASSFVLNEQFF
TRBJ2-2	TRBD1	TRBV2	CASSPRDRADTGELFF
TRBJ2-1	TRBD2	TRBV11-2	CASSYGTSGGWSYNEQFF
TRBJ1-2	NA	TRBV20-1	CSARDPTGLNYGYTF
TRBJ2-3	NA	TRBV20-1	CSAGDIGADTQYF
TRBJ1-1	TRBD1	TRBV12-3/TRBV12-4	CASSAQTGANTEAFF
TRBJ2-1	NA	TRBV3-1	CANSQDQARVNEQFF
TRBJ2-3	TRBD2	TRBV6-2/TRBV6-3	CASSWLLAGTADTQYF
TRBJ2-3	NA	TRBV20-1	CSARYSWGYSTDTQYF
TRBJ2-2	NA	TRBV27	CASSPELVPGELFF
TRBJ2-5	NA	TRBV5-1	CASGTGHTQETQYF
TRBJ1-1	NA	TRBV2	CASSDEGLRNTEAFF
TRBJ1-5	NA	TRBV6-2/TRBV6-3	CASSLGQRGNQPQHF
TRBJ2-3	NA	TRBV5-5	CASSQTFWILTDTQYF